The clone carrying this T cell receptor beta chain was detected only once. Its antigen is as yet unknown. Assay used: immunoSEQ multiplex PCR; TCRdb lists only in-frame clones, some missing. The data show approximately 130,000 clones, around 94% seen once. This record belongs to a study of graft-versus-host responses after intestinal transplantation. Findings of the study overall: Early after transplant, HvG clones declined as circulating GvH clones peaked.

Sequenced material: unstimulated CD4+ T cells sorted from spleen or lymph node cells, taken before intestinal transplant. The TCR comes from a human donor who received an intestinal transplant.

The CDR3 loop is CASSDGPGGTQYF. CDR3 DNA: TGTGCCAGCAGTGACGGACCCGGGGGTACGCAGTATTTT. The chain carries TRBV6-4 and TRBJ2-3, with a weak D call TRBD2 (6 bases). Germline CDR1 reads MRHNA; CDR2 reads SNTAGT. Trimming removed 2 bases at V and 8 bases at J, with 11 bases between. CDR3 size: 13 residues.